Below are 29 T cell receptor beta chains sequenced from a single sample in a study of shared clonotypes between healthy human individuals. Sequencing used immunoSEQ multiplex PCR; TCRdb keeps in-frame clones, though not all of them. The profile shows 1,100,000 or so clones, approximately 80% of them singletons. The specimen was memory CD4+ T cells from PBMCs. As for subset: CD45RA-negative fraction. The receptor set was obtained from a young man in good health. Some clones in this sample may be carry-over from other donors' samples.

The rearrangement links TRBV6-1 to TRBJ2-1, with TRBD2 matching over 8 bases. This CDR3 spans 15 amino acids. Germline values: CDR1 MNHNS, CDR2 SASEGT. J gave up 9 bases and V 7 bases, and 14 bases lay outside the gene matches. The CDR3 protein is CASTKAAGEPGEQFF. The CDR3 nucleotides read TGTGCCAGCACGAAGGCAGCGGGAGAGCCAGGTGAGCAGTTCTTC.

The V gene is TRBV2, the J gene TRBJ1-1, with TRBD1 identical over 10 bases. Germline CDR1 reads SNHLY; CDR2 reads FYNNEI. There are 14 residues in the CDR3. J gave up 5 bases and V 8 bases, and 8 bases lay outside the gene matches. The CDR3: CASQPGQGRTEAFF. As DNA, the CDR3 is TGTGCCAGCCAGCCGGGACAGGGGCGAACTGAAGCTTTCTTT.

V is TRBV27 and J is TRBJ2-1; 8 positions match TRBD2. V shed 7 bases and J 5 bases; nucleotides not matched to a gene: 1. CDR1 MNHEY and CDR2 SMNVEV come from the germline V gene (reference sequence). The CDR3 totals 12 residues. CDR3 residues: CASTTSDNEQFF. In DNA form, the CDR3 reads TGTGCCAGCACGACTAGCGACAATGAGCAGTTCTTC.

There are a few counts of this clone. This chain connects TRBV30 to TRBJ1-1, with D tentatively TRBD1 (6 bases). The germline CDR1 and CDR2 sequences are GTSNPN and SVGIG (reference sequence). Trimming removed 0 bases at V and 1 base at J, with 9 bases between. The CDR3 has 14 amino acids. CDR3: CAWSVGAGNTEAFF. DNA of the CDR3: TGTGCCTGGAGTGTGGGGGCGGGGAACACTGAAGCTTTCTTT.

Worth noting for this clone: Different DNA sequences within this sample yield the same CDR3. The CDR3 protein is CASSLGGAGANVLTF. CDR3 DNA sequence: TGTGCCAGCAGCTTAGGAGGGGCTGGGGCCAACGTCCTGACTTTC. This chain uses TRBV7-2 with TRBJ2-6; D is tentatively TRBD1 or TRBD2 (5 bases each). The CDR3 loop spans 15 amino acids. The V gene's germline CDR1 is SGHTA and CDR2 FQGNSA. V was clipped by 1 base and J by 2 bases, with 6 bases between them.

In the case of this clone: Germline and junction disagree at one end, which may indicate a read error. This chain uses TRBV6-1 with TRBJ2-1, with D uncertain. Looked up from germline, CDR1 is MNHNS and CDR2 is SASEGT. The CDR3 is 11 residues long. CDR3: CASSDYKEQFF. The CDR3 DNA sequence: TGTGCCAGCAGTGACTACAAAGAGCAGTTCTTC.

The chain employs TRBV29-1 and TRBJ1-4, with D maybe TRBD1 (6 bases). Germline CDR1 is SQVTM and CDR2 is ANQGSEA. The CDR3 loop spans 13 amino acids. Deletions cut 6 bases from V and 8 bases from J, with 16 bases between. The CDR3 sequence is CSVAGTWNEKLFF. In DNA form, the CDR3 reads TGCAGCGTCGCCGGGACATGGAACGAAAAACTGTTTTTT.

The chain recombines TRBV11-3 with TRBJ2-3, with D unresolved. In germline, CDR1 is SGHNT, CDR2 YENEEA. This CDR3 contains 13 residues. Trimming stripped 4 bases from V and 4 bases from J, with 9 bases between. The CDR3 DNA sequence: TGTGCCAGCAGCTCCGGCCGGCCAGATACGCAGTATTTT. Residues: CASSSGRPDTQYF.

The chain employs TRBV2 and TRBJ2-1; 12 bases are a match to TRBD2. With V trimmed by 10 bases and J by 12 bases, 10 bases remained unmatched. Germline CDR1 and CDR2: SNHLY and FYNNEI. CDR3 length: 13 amino acids. CDR3: CAIRTSGDRGQFF. The CDR3 DNA reads as TGTGCCATCCGGACTAGCGGGGACAGAGGGCAGTTCTTC.

V and J are TRBV11-2 and TRBJ2-2; D call uncertain. CDR3 length: 14 residues. V was shortened by 2 bases and J by 8 bases, with 12 bases between the two germline ends. Germline V lookup: CDR1 SGHAT, CDR2 FQNNGV. The CDR3 DNA sequence: TGTGCCAGCAGCTTAATGGCAGTCTCAGGGGAGCTGTTTTTT. Residues: CASSLMAVSGELFF.

The chain carries TRBV10-2 and TRBJ2-1; 10 bases are shared with TRBD2. V dropped 7 bases and J dropped 2; count of bases not matched to a gene: 5. Per germline, CDR1 WSHSY and CDR2 SAAADI. The CDR3 totals 15 residues. CDR3 in amino acids: CASTPAGGPYNEQFF. The CDR3 coding sequence is TGCGCCAGCACCCCAGCGGGAGGGCCCTACAATGAGCAGTTCTTC.

This clone was found a few times. The chain uses TRBV28 and TRBJ1-2; 7 bases fit TRBD1. The junction had 4 bases not matched to a gene; V was cut back by 4 bases and J by 8 bases. Germline loops: CDR1 MDHEN, CDR2 SYDVKM. The CDR3 contains 12 residues. The CDR3 loop reads CASSWGQLGYTF. The CDR3 DNA reads as TGTGCCAGCAGTTGGGGACAGCTAGGCTACACCTTC.

DNA of the CDR3: TGTGCCACCAGCAGAGAGGCAGGGGACCGCTACGAGCAGTACTTC. As protein: CATSREAGDRYEQYF. The chain recombines TRBV15 with TRBJ2-7, with a tentative D call TRBD1 (6 bases). Between the trimmed V and J ends, which lost 0 bases and 3 bases, there was a span of 12 bases. Germline V lookup: CDR1 LNHNV, CDR2 YYDKDF (reference sequence). CDR3 length: 15 amino acids.

The chain uses TRBV7-5 and TRBJ2-5. TRBV7-5 is marked as a pseudogene. This CDR3 is built from 18 residues. CDR3 nucleotides: TGTGCCAGAAGCCCGTTCTCCAAAAAGGGATGGCTAGGAGAGACCCAGTACTTC. It specifies CARSPFSKKGWLGETQYF.

This chain links TRBV5-1 with TRBJ1-1; 9 bases line up with TRBD1. Looked up from germline, CDR1 is SGHRS and CDR2 is YFSETQ. Unmatched junction bases numbered 10, after V lost 3 bases and J lost 4 bases. This CDR3 is built from 16 residues. The CDR3 is CASSSSGTGLPTEAFF. The CDR3 DNA sequence: TGCGCCAGCAGCTCCTCCGGGACAGGGCTTCCCACTGAAGCTTTCTTT.

The chain carries TRBV18 and TRBJ2-3; weak D call: TRBD1 (5 bases). Germline loops: CDR1 KGHSH, CDR2 LQKENI. V lost 0 bases and J 4 bases, leaving 14 bases between the germline ends. CDR3 length equals 16 residues. The CDR3 sequence: CASSPPGPRRADTQYF. CDR3 coding DNA: TGTGCCAGCTCACCACCGGGGCCCAGAAGGGCAGATACGCAGTATTTT.

The V and J genes are TRBV5-5 and TRBJ1-1; possibly TRBD1 for D (6 bases). This CDR3 is 16 amino acids long. The V end was cut by 0 bases, the J end by 0 bases, with 12 bases between. Per germline, CDR1 SGHKS and CDR2 YYEKEE (reference sequence). CDR3 in DNA: TGTGCCAGCAGCTTGGGGGCCACAGGGATGAACACTGAAGCTTTCTTT. The encoded protein is CASSLGATGMNTEAFF.

This clone came up many times. The J gene is TRBJ1-2, the V gene TRBV5-1; TRBD1 matches at 8 bases. The germline V gene encodes CDR1 SGHRS and CDR2 YFSETQ. CDR3 length: 16 residues. V shed 4 bases, J shed 7 bases, and the junction held 15 bases outside the gene matches. This chain's CDR3 is CASSMDTWTGSIGYTF. CDR3 DNA sequence: TGCGCCAGCAGCATGGATACTTGGACAGGGTCGATTGGCTACACCTTC.

V gene TRBV15 combines with J gene TRBJ1-2; D may be TRBD1 (6 bases). Trimming pared 1 base from V and 4 bases from J, leaving 13 bases between. Germline V gives CDR1 LNHNV, CDR2 YYDKDF (reference sequence). This CDR3 region has 15 residues. DNA of the CDR3: TGTGCCACCAGCAGAGGAGGGGGACGGAGCTATGGCTACACCTTC. Translating it yields CATSRGGGRSYGYTF.

The chain joins TRBV29-1 to TRBJ2-7, with TRBD2 identical over 10 bases. CDR3 length equals 13 residues. In germline, CDR1 is SQVTM, CDR2 ANQGSEA. Unmatched junction bases numbered 7, after V lost 6 bases and J lost 5 bases. CDR3 sequence (DNA): TGCAGCGTGAATAGCGGGAGGAGGAACGAGCAGTACTTC. Its translation is CSVNSGRRNEQYF.

The rearrangement joins TRBV7-9 to TRBJ2-2, with D possibly called TRBD1 or TRBD2 (5 bases each). The CDR3 totals 16 residues. V lost 5 bases to trimming and J lost 4 bases, with 17 bases between them. The germline V gene has CDR1 SEHNR and CDR2 FQNEAQ (reference sequence). CDR3 sequence: CASSPRDRIFTGELFF. The DNA of the CDR3 is TGTGCCAGCAGCCCCCGGGACCGTATCTTCACCGGGGAGCTGTTTTTT.

The CDR3 reads CASKDGSETQYF. In DNA, the CDR3 is TGTGCCAGCAAGGACGGGAGTGAGACCCAGTACTTC. This sequence joins TRBV7-2 and TRBJ2-5; tentative D call: TRBD2 (6 bases). V was cut by 7 bases and J by 5 bases, with 11 bases left in between. Per germline, CDR1 SGHTA and CDR2 FQGNSA. The CDR3 is 12 amino acids.

This sequence joins TRBV18 and TRBJ1-2; 8 bases fit TRBD1. In germline, CDR1 is KGHSH, CDR2 LQKENI. Trimming cost V 3 bases and J 8 bases; bases outside gene matches: 11. The CDR3 extends over 15 amino acids. The chain's CDR3 is CASSPMDRVGWGYTF. The CDR3 DNA is TGTGCCAGCTCACCGATGGACAGGGTAGGATGGGGCTACACCTTC.

V usage is TRBV6-1 and J usage is TRBJ2-3, with D tentatively TRBD2 (6 bases). V dropped 6 bases and J dropped 8 bases, with 12 bases sitting between them. Germline V CDR1 and CDR2: MNHNS, SASEGT. This CDR3 comprises 12 residues. The CDR3, as DNA: TGTGCCAGCAGACTTACCGGGGGTACGCAGTATTTT. This sequence encodes CASRLTGGTQYF.

The chain joins TRBV11-2 to TRBJ2-3; 9 nucleotides align to TRBD2. The germline V gene encodes CDR1 SGHAT and CDR2 FQNNGV. J gave up 4 bases and V 4 bases, and 3 bases lay outside the gene matches. CDR3 size: 14 residues. CDR3 amino acids: CASSSGLAPDTQYF. In DNA form, the CDR3 reads TGTGCCAGCAGCTCCGGACTAGCGCCAGATACGCAGTATTTT.

The chain couples TRBV18 to TRBJ2-2; 8 nucleotides align to TRBD1. Germline loops: CDR1 KGHSH, CDR2 LQKENI. There are 17 residues in the CDR3. The V segment lost 3 bases and the J segment 1 base; nucleotides outside the gene matches: 7. Written as DNA, the CDR3 is TGTGCCAGCTCACCCATGCGCGGACAGGGGAACACCGGGGAGCTGTTTTTT. This codes for CASSPMRGQGNTGELFF.

This chain joins TRBV7-6 and TRBJ1-2; 11 bases fit TRBD1. The CDR3 spans 14 residues. V dropped 4 bases and J dropped 7; count of bases not matched to a gene: 5. Germline assignment: CDR1 SGHVS and CDR2 FNYEAQ. DNA for the CDR3: TGTGCCAGCAGCTCCCGGACAGGGGGCAGTGGCTACACCTTC. Translation: CASSSRTGGSGYTF.

The chain is built from TRBV9 and TRBJ2-3; tentative D call: TRBD2 (5 bases). This CDR3 comprises 14 residues. V lost 6 bases and J lost 0, with 11 bases in between. Germline V CDR1 and CDR2: SGDLS, YYNGEE. CDR3 bases: TGTGCCAGCACTTCAGGCGGGAGCACAGATACGCAGTATTTT. It translates to CASTSGGSTDTQYF.

The rearrangement uses TRBV18 and TRBJ2-1; TRBD2 matches at 11 bases. V dropped 4 bases and J dropped 3; count of bases not matched to a gene: 8. CDR3 length: 17 residues. Germline lookup yields CDR1 KGHSH and CDR2 LQKENI. CDR3 amino acids: CASSLLSGTSGYNEQFF. The CDR3 nucleotides read TGTGCCAGCTCACTACTTTCCGGGACTAGCGGCTACAATGAGCAGTTCTTC.